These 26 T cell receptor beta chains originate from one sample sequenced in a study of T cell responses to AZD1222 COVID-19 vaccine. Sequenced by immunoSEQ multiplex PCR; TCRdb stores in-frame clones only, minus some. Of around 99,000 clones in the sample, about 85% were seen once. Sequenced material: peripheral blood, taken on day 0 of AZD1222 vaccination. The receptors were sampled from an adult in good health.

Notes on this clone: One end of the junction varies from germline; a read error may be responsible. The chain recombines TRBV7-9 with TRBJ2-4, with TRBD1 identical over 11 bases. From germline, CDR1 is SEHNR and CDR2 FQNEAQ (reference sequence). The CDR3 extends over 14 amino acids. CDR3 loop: CASSLEGTGGDQCF. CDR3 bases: TGTGCCAGCAGCTTAGAAGGGACAGGGGGTGACCAGTGCTTC.

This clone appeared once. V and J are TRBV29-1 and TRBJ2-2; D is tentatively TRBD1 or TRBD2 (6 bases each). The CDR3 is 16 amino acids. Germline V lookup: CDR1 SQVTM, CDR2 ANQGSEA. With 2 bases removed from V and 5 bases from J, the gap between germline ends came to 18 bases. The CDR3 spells CSVETPGDIRTGELFF. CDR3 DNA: TGCAGCGTTGAAACTCCGGGGGACATTAGGACCGGGGAGCTGTTTTTT.

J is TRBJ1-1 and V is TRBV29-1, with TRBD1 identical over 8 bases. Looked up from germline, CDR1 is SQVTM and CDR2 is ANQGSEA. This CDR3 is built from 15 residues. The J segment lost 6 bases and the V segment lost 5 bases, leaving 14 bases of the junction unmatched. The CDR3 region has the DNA TGCAGCGTTCATGAAGTACTGACAGGGGTGGCTGAAGCTTTCTTT. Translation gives CSVHEVLTGVAEAFF.

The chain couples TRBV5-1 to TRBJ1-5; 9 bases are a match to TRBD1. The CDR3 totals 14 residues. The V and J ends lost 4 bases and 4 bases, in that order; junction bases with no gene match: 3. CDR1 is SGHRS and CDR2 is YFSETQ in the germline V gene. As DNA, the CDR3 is TGCGCCAGCAGCCCAGGGACAGGGAATCAGCCCCAGCATTTT. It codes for CASSPGTGNQPQHF. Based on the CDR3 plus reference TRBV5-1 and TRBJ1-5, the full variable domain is KAGVTQTPRYLIKTRGQQVTLSCSPISGHRSVSWYQQTPGQGLQFLFEYFSETQRNKGNFPGRFSGRQFSNSRSEMNVSTLELGDSALYLCASSPGTGNQPQHFGDGTRLSIL.

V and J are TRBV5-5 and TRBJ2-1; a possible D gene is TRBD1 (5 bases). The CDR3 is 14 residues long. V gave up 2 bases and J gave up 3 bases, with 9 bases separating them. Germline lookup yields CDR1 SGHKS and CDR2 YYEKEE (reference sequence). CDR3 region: CASSFRQYYNEQFF. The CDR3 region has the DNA TGTGCCAGCAGCTTCCGACAGTACTACAATGAGCAGTTCTTC.

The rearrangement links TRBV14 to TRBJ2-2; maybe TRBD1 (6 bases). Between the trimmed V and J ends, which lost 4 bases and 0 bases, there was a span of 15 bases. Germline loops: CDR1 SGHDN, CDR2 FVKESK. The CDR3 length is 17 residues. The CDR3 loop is CASSLRGRQANTGELFF. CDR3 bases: TGTGCCAGCAGCCTTCGCGGACGACAGGCGAACACCGGGGAGCTGTTTTTT. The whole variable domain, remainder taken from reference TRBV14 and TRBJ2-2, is EAGVTQFPSHSVIEKGQTVTLRCDPISGHDNLYWYRRVMGKEIKFLLHFVKESKQDESGMPNNRFLAERTGGTYSTLKVQPAELEDSGVYFCASSLRGRQANTGELFFGEGSRLTVL.

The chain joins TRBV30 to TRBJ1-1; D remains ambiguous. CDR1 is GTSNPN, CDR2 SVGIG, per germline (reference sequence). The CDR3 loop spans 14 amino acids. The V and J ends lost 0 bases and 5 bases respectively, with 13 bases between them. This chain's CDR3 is CAWSVGLIRTEAFF. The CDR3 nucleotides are TGTGCCTGGAGTGTAGGGCTGATACGGACTGAAGCTTTCTTT.

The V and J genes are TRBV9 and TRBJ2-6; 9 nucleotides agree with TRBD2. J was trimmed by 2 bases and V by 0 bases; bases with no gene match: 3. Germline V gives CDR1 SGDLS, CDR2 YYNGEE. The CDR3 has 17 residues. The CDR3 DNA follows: TGTGCCAGCAGCGTAGATTCTAGCGGGGCTGGGGCCAACGTCCTGACTTTC. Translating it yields CASSVDSSGAGANVLTF.

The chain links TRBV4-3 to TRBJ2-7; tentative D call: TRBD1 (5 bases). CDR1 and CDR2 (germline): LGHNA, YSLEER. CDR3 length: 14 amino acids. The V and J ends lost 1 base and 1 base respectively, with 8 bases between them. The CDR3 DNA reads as TGCGCCAGCAGCCAAGGGGGCGATTCCTACGAGCAGTACTTC. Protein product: CASSQGGDSYEQYF.

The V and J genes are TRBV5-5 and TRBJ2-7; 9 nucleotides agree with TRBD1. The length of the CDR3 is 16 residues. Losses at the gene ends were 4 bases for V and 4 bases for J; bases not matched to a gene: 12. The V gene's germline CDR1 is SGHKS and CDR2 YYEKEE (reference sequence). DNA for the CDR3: TGTGCCAGCAGCGAGGGACCCGGGACAGGGAGGTACGAGCAGTACTTC. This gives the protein CASSEGPGTGRYEQYF.

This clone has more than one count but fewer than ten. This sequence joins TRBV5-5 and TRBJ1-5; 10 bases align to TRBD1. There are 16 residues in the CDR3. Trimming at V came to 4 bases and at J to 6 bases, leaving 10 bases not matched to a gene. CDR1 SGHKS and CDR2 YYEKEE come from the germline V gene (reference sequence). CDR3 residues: CASSRTDRGLLQPQHF. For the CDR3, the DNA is TGTGCCAGCAGCCGAACTGACAGGGGGCTCCTTCAGCCCCAGCATTTT.

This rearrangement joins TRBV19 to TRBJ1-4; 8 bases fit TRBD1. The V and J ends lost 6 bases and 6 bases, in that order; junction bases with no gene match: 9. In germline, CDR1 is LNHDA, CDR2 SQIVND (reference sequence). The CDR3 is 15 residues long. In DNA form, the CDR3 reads TGTGCCAGTAGAGACCTAGGACAGGGTGATGAAAAACTGTTTTTT. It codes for CASRDLGQGDEKLFF.

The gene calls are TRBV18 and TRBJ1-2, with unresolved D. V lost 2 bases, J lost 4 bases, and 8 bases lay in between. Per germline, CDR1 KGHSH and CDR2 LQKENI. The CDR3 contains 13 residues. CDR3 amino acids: CASSPDGSYGYTF. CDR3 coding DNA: TGTGCCAGCTCACCAGACGGGAGCTATGGCTACACCTTC.

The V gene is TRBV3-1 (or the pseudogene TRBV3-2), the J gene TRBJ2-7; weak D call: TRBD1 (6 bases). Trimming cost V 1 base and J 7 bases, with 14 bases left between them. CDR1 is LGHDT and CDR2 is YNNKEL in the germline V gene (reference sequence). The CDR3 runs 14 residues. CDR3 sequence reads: CASSQGMGAKEQYF. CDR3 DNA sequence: TGTGCCAGCAGCCAAGGTATGGGGGCTAAGGAGCAGTACTTC.

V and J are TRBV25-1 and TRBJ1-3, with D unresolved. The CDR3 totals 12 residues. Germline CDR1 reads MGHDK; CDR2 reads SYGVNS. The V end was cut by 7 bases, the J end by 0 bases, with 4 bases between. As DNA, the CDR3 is TGTGCCAGCACCCACTCTGGAAACACCATATATTTT. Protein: CASTHSGNTIYF.

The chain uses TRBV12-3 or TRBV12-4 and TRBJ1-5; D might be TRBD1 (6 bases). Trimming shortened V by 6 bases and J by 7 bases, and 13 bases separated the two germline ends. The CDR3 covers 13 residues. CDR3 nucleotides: TGTGCCAGCAGCTGGGACATCCGCCAGCCCCAGCATTTT. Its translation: CASSWDIRQPQHF.

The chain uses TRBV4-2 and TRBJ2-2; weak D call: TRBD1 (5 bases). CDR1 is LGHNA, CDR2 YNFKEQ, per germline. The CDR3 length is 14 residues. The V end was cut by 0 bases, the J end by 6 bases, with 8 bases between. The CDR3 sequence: CASSQDNRPGELFF. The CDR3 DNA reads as TGTGCCAGCAGCCAAGATAACAGGCCCGGGGAGCTGTTTTTT.

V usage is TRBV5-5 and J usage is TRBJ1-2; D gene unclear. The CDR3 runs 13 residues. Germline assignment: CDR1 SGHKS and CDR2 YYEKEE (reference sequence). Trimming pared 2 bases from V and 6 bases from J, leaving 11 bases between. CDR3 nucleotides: TGTGCCAGCAGCTTATTAGGATGGGATGGCTACACCTTC. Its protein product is CASSLLGWDGYTF.

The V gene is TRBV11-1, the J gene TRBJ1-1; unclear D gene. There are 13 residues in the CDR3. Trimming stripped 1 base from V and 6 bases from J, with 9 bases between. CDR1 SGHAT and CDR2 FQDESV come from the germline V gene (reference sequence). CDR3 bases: TGTGCCAGCAGCTTAGGTCAAGTCTCTGAAGCTTTCTTT. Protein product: CASSLGQVSEAFF.

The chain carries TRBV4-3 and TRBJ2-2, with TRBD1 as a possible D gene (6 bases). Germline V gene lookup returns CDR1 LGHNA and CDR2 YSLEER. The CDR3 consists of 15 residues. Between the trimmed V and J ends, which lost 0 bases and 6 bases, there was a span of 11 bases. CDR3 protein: CASSQDRGFSGELFF. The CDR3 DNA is TGCGCCAGCAGCCAAGACAGGGGCTTTTCCGGGGAGCTGTTTTTT.

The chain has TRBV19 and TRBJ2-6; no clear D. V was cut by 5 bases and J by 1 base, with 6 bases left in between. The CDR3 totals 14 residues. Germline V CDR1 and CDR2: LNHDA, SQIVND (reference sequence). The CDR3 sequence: CASSSQSGANVLTF. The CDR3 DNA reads TGTGCCAGTAGTTCCCAGTCTGGGGCCAACGTCCTGACTTTC.

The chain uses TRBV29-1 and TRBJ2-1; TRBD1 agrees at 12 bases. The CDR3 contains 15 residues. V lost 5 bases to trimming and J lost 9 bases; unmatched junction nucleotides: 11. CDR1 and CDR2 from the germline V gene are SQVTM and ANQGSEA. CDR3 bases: TGCAGCGTTCGGAGAAGGGACAGGGGGCTAGGTGAGCAGTTCTTC. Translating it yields CSVRRRDRGLGEQFF.

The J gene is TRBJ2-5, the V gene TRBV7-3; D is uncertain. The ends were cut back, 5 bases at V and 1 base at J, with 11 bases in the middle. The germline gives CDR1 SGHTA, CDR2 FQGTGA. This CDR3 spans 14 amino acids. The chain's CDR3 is CASSPSRLQETQYF. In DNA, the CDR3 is TGTGCCAGCAGCCCCTCCCGCCTCCAAGAGACCCAGTACTTC.

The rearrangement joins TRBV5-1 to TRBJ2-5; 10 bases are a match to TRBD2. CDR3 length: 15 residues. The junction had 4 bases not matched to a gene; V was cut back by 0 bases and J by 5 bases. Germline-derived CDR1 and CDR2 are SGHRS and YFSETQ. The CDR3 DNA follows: TGCGCCAGCAGCTTGGTGAGCGGGGGGGCGGAGACCCAGTACTTC. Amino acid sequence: CASSLVSGGAETQYF.

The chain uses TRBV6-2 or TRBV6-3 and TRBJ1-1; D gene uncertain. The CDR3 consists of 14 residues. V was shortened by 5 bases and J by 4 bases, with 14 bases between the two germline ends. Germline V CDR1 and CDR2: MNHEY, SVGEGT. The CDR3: CASSPWMLGTEAFF. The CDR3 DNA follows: TGTGCCAGCAGTCCCTGGATGTTGGGCACTGAAGCTTTCTTT.

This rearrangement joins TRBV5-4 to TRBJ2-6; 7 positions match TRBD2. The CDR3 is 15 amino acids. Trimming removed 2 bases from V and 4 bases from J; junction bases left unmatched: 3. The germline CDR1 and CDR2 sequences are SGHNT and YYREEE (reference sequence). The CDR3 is CASSFPGRGANVLTF. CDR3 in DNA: TGTGCCAGCAGCTTCCCCGGGAGGGGGGCCAACGTCCTGACTTTC.